The source of this T cell receptor (beta chain) is a study of metastatic and nonmetastatic thyroid tumors. TCRdb re-analyzed the PCR reads through MiXCR. The sample holds tens of thousands of clones, 25% to 35% seen once. Germline values: CDR1 LNHNV, CDR2 YYDKDF (reference sequence). The V and J ends lost 6 bases and 0 bases respectively, with 5 bases between them. This CDR3 spans 12 amino acids. This clone occurred a few times. The entire patient cohort was treatment-naive prior to thyroid surgery. The TCR originated in a female donor with papillary thyroid cancer or a benign thyroid nodule (not recorded which). Some clones in this sample may be carry-over from other donors' samples. The V gene is TRBV15, the J gene TRBJ1-2; unclear D gene. Sequenced material: blood. In DNA form, the CDR3 reads TGTGCCACCAGTGGCTCTAACTATGGCTACACCTTC. This codes for CATSGSNYGYTF.